These 8 T cell receptor beta chains originate from one sample sequenced in a study of CD8 T cells in ankylosing spondylitis (dated by TCRdb to 2017 to 2019). Broader findings and caveats from the paper: Blood from ankylosing spondylitis patients appeared to be characterized by a TCR beta motif made up of under ten highly homologous amino acid variants.

The library was made by 5' RACE. The sequencing machine was an Illumina HiSeq 2500. The public reads were reprocessed in TCRdb via fastp at Q25 and MiXCR, keeping in-frame beta chains. Merged by CDR3 protein, the rows form single entries marked with the most common genes and DNA. The sample table shows some 700,000 distinct CDR3 sequences, and about 20% are seen once. The ten largest make up under 20% of the sample. Their antigens are not known. The sample consisted of blood, either unsorted or a sorted T cell fraction (not recorded which). The receptors come from a male donor with ankylosing spondylitis.

The chain is built from TRBV11-2 and TRBJ1-1; D remains ambiguous. V was cut by 5 bases and J by 4 bases, with 14 bases left in between. The CDR3 contains 14 residues. The V gene's germline CDR1 is SGHAT and CDR2 FQNNGV. The CDR3 sequence is CASSTQEGVTEAFF. CDR3 coding DNA: TGTGCCAGCAGCACGCAGGAGGGCGTCACTGAAGCTTTCTTT.

The gene calls are TRBV7-9 and TRBJ2-2, with 15 nucleotides matching TRBD2. The germline gives CDR1 SEHNR, CDR2 FQNEAQ (reference sequence). The CDR3 totals 17 residues. V shed 5 bases, J shed 4 bases, and the junction held 5 bases outside the gene matches. CDR3 DNA: TGTGCCAGCAGCCCCTCGGGACTAGCGGGAGGCACCGGGGAGCTGTTTTTT. Its translation is CASSPSGLAGGTGELFF.

At least ten counts were recorded for this clonotype. The chain carries TRBV5-1 and TRBJ2-2; D not resolved. Between the trimmed V and J ends, which lost 1 base and 3 bases, there was a span of 4 bases. CDR1 and CDR2 (germline): SGHRS, YFSETQ. The CDR3 totals 13 residues. The CDR3 nucleotides read TGCGCCAGCAGCTTGATGGACACCGGGGAGCTGTTTTTT. Its translation: CASSLMDTGELFF.

The chain combines TRBV9 with TRBJ2-1; maybe TRBD2 (5 bases). This CDR3 comprises 15 residues. Per the germline V gene, CDR1 is SGDLS and CDR2 is YYNGEE. Trimming took off 3 bases at V and 1 base at J, with 11 bases between the two ends. CDR3 nucleotide sequence: TGTGCCAGCAGCGACCGGACTGTTTCCTACAATGAGCAGTTCTTC. Translated, it gives CASSDRTVSYNEQFF. The whole variable domain, filled in from reference TRBV9 and TRBJ2-1, reads DSGVTQTPKHLITATGQRVTLRCSPRSGDLSVYWYQQSLDQGLQFLIQYYNGEERAKGNILERFSAQQFPDLHSELNLSSLELGDSALYFCASSDRTVSYNEQFFGPGTRLTVL.

This clonotype was recorded many times. The rearrangement links TRBV25-1 to TRBJ2-2; tentatively, D is TRBD1 (5 bases). Germline lookup yields CDR1 MGHDK and CDR2 SYGVNS. V lost 4 bases and J lost 6, with 12 bases in between. This CDR3 region has 14 residues. CDR3 loop: CASSVDSSAGELFF. The DNA for the CDR3 is TGTGCCAGCAGTGTCGACAGTTCGGCCGGGGAGCTGTTTTTT. The full variable domain, rest sourced from reference TRBV25-1 and TRBJ2-2, is EADIYQTPRYLVIGTGKKITLECSQTMGHDKMYWYQQDPGMELHLIHYSYGVNSTEKGDLSSESTVSRIRTEHFPLTLESARPSHTSQYLCASSVDSSAGELFFGEGSRLTVL.

This clonotype was detected a few times. J is TRBJ1-2 and V is TRBV29-1; weak D call: TRBD1 (5 bases). Germline V gene sequence: CDR1 SQVTM, CDR2 ANQGSEA. V lost 7 bases, J lost 3 bases, and 15 bases lay in between. This CDR3 region has 13 residues. The CDR3 DNA reads TGCAGCGGCTACAGGCCCGGGGACTATGGCTACACCTTC. This gives the protein CSGYRPGDYGYTF.

The genes are TRBV29-1 and TRBJ1-1, with TRBD1 matching over 8 bases. Germline CDR1 is SQVTM and CDR2 is ANQGSEA. CDR3 length: 16 amino acids. The J segment lost 5 bases and the V segment lost 2 bases, leaving 13 bases of the junction unmatched. CDR3 sequence reads: CSVERDRTRGGTEAFF. The CDR3 DNA reads as TGCAGCGTTGAACGGGACAGGACCCGAGGAGGGACTGAAGCTTTCTTT.

This clonotype has just a few counts. The chain joins TRBV12-3 or TRBV12-4 to TRBJ2-5; weak D call: TRBD2 (6 bases). Trimming removed 5 bases at V and 5 bases at J, with 15 bases between. The CDR3 length is 14 residues. The CDR3 loop is CASSPPSDRETQYF. CDR3 nucleotides: TGTGCCAGCAGTCCGCCTAGCGATCGGGAGACCCAGTACTTC.